Shown below are 28 T cell receptor beta chains from a single sample sequenced in a study of shared clonotypes between healthy human individuals. Repertoires were generated with immunoSEQ multiplex PCR, while TCRdb's copy carries only in-frame clones and drops some. The sample contains fewer than 700,000 clones, roughly four fifths of which appear only once. The sequenced sample consisted of PBMCs. The receptors originated from a middle-aged woman in good health. Some clones in this sample may be carry-over from other donors' samples.

V is TRBV6-4 and J is TRBJ2-1, with D perhaps TRBD1 or TRBD2 (6 bases each). The CDR3 extends over 16 amino acids. Germline loops: CDR1 MRHNA, CDR2 SNTAGT. V was clipped by 3 bases and J by 6 bases, with 18 bases between them. In DNA form, the CDR3 reads TGTGCCAGCAGTGAGGCCCCGGGGGCAATCGGCAATGAGCAGTTCTTC. Residues: CASSEAPGAIGNEQFF.

The CDR3 protein is CAWSWLGGTNEKLFF. CDR3 nucleotide sequence: TGTGCCTGGAGTTGGCTCGGGGGCACTAATGAAAAACTGTTTTTT. The rearrangement uses TRBV30 and TRBJ1-4; a possible D gene is TRBD1 (6 bases). This CDR3 has 15 residues. With 2 bases removed from V and 2 bases from J, the gap between germline ends came to 12 bases. CDR1 GTSNPN and CDR2 SVGIG come from the germline V gene (reference sequence).

V usage is TRBV30 and J usage is TRBJ2-7, with D perhaps matching TRBD1 (5 bases). Germline-derived CDR1 and CDR2 are GTSNPN and SVGIG (reference sequence). This CDR3 contains 14 residues. Trimming pared 8 bases from V and 3 bases from J, leaving 20 bases between. The CDR3 coding sequence is TGTGCCGTTGGTAGGGGAAGGAGCATCTACGAGCAGTACTTC. It encodes CAVGRGRSIYEQYF.

This clone came up a few times. V usage is TRBV28 and J usage is TRBJ1-5; the match to TRBD1 covers 8 bases. V trimming: 5 bases; J trimming: 4 bases; junction bases outside the gene matches: 7. The CDR3 runs to 15 residues. CDR1 and CDR2 from the germline V gene are MDHEN and SYDVKM. CDR3: CASSLPGGQNQPQHF. The CDR3, as DNA: TGTGCCAGCAGTCTCCCAGGGGGCCAGAATCAGCCCCAGCATTTT.

This clone was seen ten or more times. The chain carries TRBV18 and TRBJ2-4; TRBD2 matches 13 bases. The CDR3 has 16 amino acids. Germline CDR1 is KGHSH and CDR2 is LQKENI. The V and J ends lost 3 bases and 16 bases, in that order; junction bases with no gene match: 15. The CDR3 region is CASSPDTSGRAGKTYF. The CDR3 coding sequence is TGTGCCAGCTCACCCGATACTAGCGGGAGGGCCGGGAAAACTTACTTC. The variable domain in full, with the rest retrieved from reference TRBV18 and TRBJ2-4, is NAGVMQNPRHLVRRRGQEARLRCSPMKGHSHVYWYRQLPEEGLKFMVYLQKENIIDESGMPKERFSAEFPKEGPSILRIQQVVRGDSAAYFCASSPDTSGRAGKTYFGAGTRLSVL.

As for this clone: A read error may produce the germline difference seen at one junction end. The V and J genes are TRBV15 and TRBJ2-7; D possibly matches TRBD1 or TRBD2 (7 bases each). Germline V gene sequence: CDR1 LNHNV, CDR2 YYDKDF (reference sequence). The CDR3 runs to 20 residues. CDR3 in amino acids: CAASRDRDWGAGPHQYEQYF. The CDR3 nucleotides are TGTGCCGCCAGCAGAGACAGGGATTGGGGAGCGGGACCACATCAGTACGAGCAGTACTTC.

V is TRBV28 and J is TRBJ1-2, with D unresolved. This CDR3 spans 14 amino acids. The V and J ends lost 4 bases and 4 bases respectively, with 13 bases between them. Germline lookup yields CDR1 MDHEN and CDR2 SYDVKM. This chain's CDR3 is CASSSVGEGYGYTF. The CDR3 DNA sequence: TGTGCCAGCAGTTCGGTTGGGGAAGGCTATGGCTACACCTTC.

The J gene is TRBJ1-4, the V gene TRBV7-9; unclear D gene. The germline gives CDR1 SEHNR, CDR2 FQNEAQ (reference sequence). Trimming stripped 4 bases from V and 0 bases from J, with 9 bases between. The CDR3 totals 15 residues. CDR3 DNA sequence: TGTGCCAGCAGCTCGGATGCAACAACTAATGAAAAACTGTTTTTT. Amino acid sequence: CASSSDATTNEKLFF.

This rearrangement joins TRBV7-3 to TRBJ2-6, with D possibly being TRBD2 (6 bases). V was trimmed by 1 base and J by 2 bases, leaving 21 bases between them. This CDR3 is 20 amino acids long. Germline assignment: CDR1 SGHTA and CDR2 FQGTGA. This CDR3 is CASSLIASGDGSAGANVLTF. For the CDR3, the DNA is TGTGCCAGCAGCTTAATTGCGTCGGGGGATGGCTCGGCTGGGGCCAACGTCCTGACTTTC.

V and J are TRBV19 and TRBJ1-5; D not certain. Trimming removed 4 bases at V and 4 bases at J, with 8 bases between. The CDR3 has 13 residues. Germline V gene sequence: CDR1 LNHDA, CDR2 SQIVND (reference sequence). DNA of the CDR3: TGTGCCAGTAGTAGCGGGGTAAATCAGCCCCAGCATTTT. Amino acids: CASSSGVNQPQHF. The full variable domain, in which reference TRBV19 and TRBJ1-5 provide the parts outside the CDR3, is DGGITQSPKYLFRKEGQNVTLSCEQNLNHDAMYWYRQDPGQGLRLIYYSQIVNDFQKGDIAEGYSVSREKKESFPLTVTSAQKNPTAFYLCASSSGVNQPQHFGDGTRLSIL.

The rearrangement links TRBV5-4 to TRBJ2-2; TRBD2 matches 11 bases. CDR1 and CDR2 (germline): SGHNT, YYREEE (reference sequence). This CDR3 contains 16 residues. After removal of 2 bases from V and 4 bases from J, the junction contained 4 bases not matched to a gene. The CDR3 DNA follows: TGTGCCAGCAGCTTCACACTAGCGGGGGTCACCGGGGAGCTGTTTTTT. Protein: CASSFTLAGVTGELFF. The full variable domain, completed using reference TRBV5-4 and TRBJ2-2, is ETGVTQSPTHLIKTRGQQVTLRCSSQSGHNTVSWYQQALGQGPQFIFQYYREEENGRGNFPPRFSGLQFPNYSSELNVNALELDDSALYLCASSFTLAGVTGELFFGEGSRLTVL.

This clone was recorded only once. CDR3 in DNA: TGTGCCAGCAGTTACGTAGGGACAGCCTACGAGCAGTACTTC. Translating gives CASSYVGTAYEQYF. The gene calls are TRBV6-6 and TRBJ2-7; 7 bases are a match to TRBD1. The length of the CDR3 is 14 residues. Germline V lookup: CDR1 MNHNY, CDR2 SVGAGI (reference sequence). Trimming removed 2 bases from V and 2 bases from J; junction bases left unmatched: 3.

CDR3 sequence reads: CASSDPTSGAYEQYF. DNA for the CDR3: TGTGCCAGCAGTGATCCCACTAGCGGCGCGTACGAGCAGTACTTC. J is TRBJ2-7 and V is TRBV25-1, with TRBD2 identical over 8 bases. J lost 4 bases, V lost 3 bases, and 8 bases had no gene match. The germline V gene has CDR1 MGHDK and CDR2 SYGVNS. The CDR3 covers 15 residues.

This clone was counted once. J is TRBJ1-2 and V is TRBV7-9; D uncertain. In germline, CDR1 is SEHNR, CDR2 FQNEAQ (reference sequence). The CDR3 is made up of 14 amino acids. Trimming took off 1 base at V and 5 bases at J, with 11 bases between the two ends. CDR3 residues: CASSLGTGRYGYTF. The CDR3 region has the DNA TGTGCCAGCAGCTTAGGAACGGGTCGTTATGGCTACACCTTC. The whole variable domain, filled in from reference TRBV7-9 and TRBJ1-2, reads DTGVSQNPRHKITKRGQNVTFRCDPISEHNRLYWYRQTLGQGPEFLTYFQNEAQLEKSRLLSDRFSAERPKGSFSTLEIQRTEQGDSAMYLCASSLGTGRYGYTFGSGTRLTVV.

J is TRBJ2-7 and V is TRBV28; 8 bases map to TRBD2. J was trimmed by 2 bases and V by 10 bases; bases with no gene match: 7. CDR1 is MDHEN, CDR2 SYDVKM, per germline. The CDR3 consists of 13 residues. Here the CDR3 reads CATSLAGPYEQYF. In nucleotides, the CDR3 is TGTGCCACCTCCTTAGCGGGACCCTACGAGCAGTACTTC.

This rearrangement joins TRBV10-3 to TRBJ2-7, with TRBD1 identical over 9 bases. Germline CDR1 ENHRY, CDR2 SYGVKD. Unmatched junction bases numbered 3, after V lost 8 bases and J lost 1 base. This CDR3 contains 13 residues. The CDR3 DNA is TGTGCCATCGGACAGGGGACTTCCTACGAGCAGTACTTC. This sequence encodes CAIGQGTSYEQYF.

This clone occurred once. The chain employs TRBV9 and TRBJ2-1; 7 nucleotides match TRBD2. In germline, CDR1 is SGDLS, CDR2 YYNGEE. This CDR3 has 17 residues. Losses at the gene ends were 4 bases for V and 4 bases for J; bases not matched to a gene: 14. CDR3 nucleotides: TGTGCCAGCAGCCCACATGAGGTTAGCGGGTGGTACAATGAGCAGTTCTTC. This translates into CASSPHEVSGWYNEQFF.

This clone was detected only once. The chain links TRBV29-1 to TRBJ2-7; D gene uncertain. Germline V gene sequence: CDR1 SQVTM, CDR2 ANQGSEA. The CDR3 is 14 amino acids. The germline V and J ends were trimmed by 1 base and 0 bases, with 10 bases remaining between them. CDR3 loop: CSVEGRAPSYEQYF. In nucleotides, the CDR3 is TGCAGCGTTGAAGGACGGGCCCCCTCCTACGAGCAGTACTTC.

The chain carries TRBV30 and TRBJ2-7, with 10 bases lining up with TRBD2. Germline V gene sequence: CDR1 GTSNPN, CDR2 SVGIG (reference sequence). CDR3 length equals 15 residues. J lost 6 bases, V lost 1 base, and 9 bases had no gene match. The CDR3 sequence: CAWSEGGLASSEQYF. The CDR3 coding sequence is TGTGCCTGGAGTGAGGGGGGACTAGCGTCGTCCGAGCAGTACTTC.

The rearrangement joins TRBV12-2 to TRBJ1-1. TRBV12-2 is flagged as a pseudogene. The CDR3 is made up of 14 amino acids. The DNA for the CDR3 is TGTGCAAGTCGCTTAGCGGAAGGGAACACTGAAGCTTTCTTT. Translating gives CASRLAEGNTEAFF.

Concerning this clone itself: The sample carries other DNA sequences with the same CDR3. The chain has TRBV18 and TRBJ2-1, with TRBD2 identical over 9 bases. CDR3 length: 14 residues. V was clipped by 6 bases and J by 6 bases; unmatched bases: 6. Germline CDR1 and CDR2: KGHSH and LQKENI. The CDR3 sequence: CASSPLAGLNEQFF. The CDR3, as DNA: TGTGCCAGCTCGCCCCTAGCGGGACTCAATGAGCAGTTCTTC.

The chain is built from TRBV28 and TRBJ2-7; 7 positions agree with TRBD2. V trimming: 4 bases; J trimming: 2 bases; junction bases outside the gene matches: 11. Germline V gene data show CDR1 as MDHEN and CDR2 as SYDVKM. This CDR3 comprises 16 residues. CDR3 DNA sequence: TGTGCCAGCAGTTCCCCTGGGGGAGGGCAACCCTACGAGCAGTACTTC. This gives the protein CASSSPGGGQPYEQYF.

This clone showed up just once. The chain combines TRBV29-1 with TRBJ2-2; TRBD1 matches 9 bases. Germline values: CDR1 SQVTM, CDR2 ANQGSEA. The CDR3 is 15 amino acids. J gave up 6 bases and V 6 bases, and 11 bases lay outside the gene matches. The CDR3 DNA is TGCAGCGTCGGCTCCGGGGACAGGGCCCCCGGGGAGCTGTTTTTT. Its protein is CSVGSGDRAPGELFF.

The chain uses TRBV7-3 and TRBJ2-3, with 13 bases identical to TRBD2. The CDR3 extends over 16 amino acids. V lost 5 bases to trimming and J lost 4 bases; unmatched junction nucleotides: 6. The germline gives CDR1 SGHTA, CDR2 FQGTGA. The DNA for the CDR3 is TGTGCCAGCAGCCCATGGACTAGCGGGAGCCCAGATACGCAGTATTTT. It translates to CASSPWTSGSPDTQYF.

V gene TRBV10-2 combines with J gene TRBJ1-4, with D possibly TRBD1 on 6 matching bases. Per the germline V gene, CDR1 is WSHSY and CDR2 is SAAADI. The CDR3 covers 13 residues. The V end lost 6 bases, the J end lost 3 bases, and 8 bases lay between the germline ends. The DNA of the CDR3 is TGCGCCAGCAGAAGGGGGGCTAATGAAAAACTGTTTTTT. It encodes CASRRGANEKLFF.

This clone has just a few counts. The rearrangement joins TRBV5-1 to TRBJ1-4; D is perhaps TRBD1 (6 bases). There are 13 residues in the CDR3. In germline, CDR1 is SGHRS, CDR2 YFSETQ. The germline V and J ends were trimmed by 4 bases and 7 bases, with 11 bases remaining between them. The CDR3 DNA reads TGCGCCAGCAGCGAGGGCAGGGGTGAAAAACTGTTTTTT. Encoded protein: CASSEGRGEKLFF.

The chain joins TRBV25-1 to TRBJ1-6; no clear D. CDR1 MGHDK and CDR2 SYGVNS come from the germline V gene. The CDR3 covers 13 residues. Trimming removed 8 bases at V and 8 bases at J, with 13 bases between. The CDR3 bases are TGTGCCAGCTCGGACGGTGGGCATTCACCCCTCCACTTT. This translates into CASSDGGHSPLHF.

V gene TRBV29-1 combines with J gene TRBJ2-3, with D maybe TRBD1 (6 bases). Germline CDR1 and CDR2: SQVTM and ANQGSEA. V was shortened by 8 bases and J by 2 bases, with 14 bases between the two germline ends. The CDR3 runs 13 residues. CDR3: CSQGDRYTDTQYF. The CDR3 DNA is TGCAGCCAGGGCGACAGGTACACAGATACGCAGTATTTT.